These 23 T cell receptor beta chains came from one sample sequenced in a study of CD8+CD57+ T cells in acquired aplastic anemia (dated 2018 in TCRdb). Sequencing was carried out with an Illumina HiSeq 2000. Profiling of TCR beta VDJ combinations and CDR3 sequences used genomic DNA as the template. TCRdb handled the public reads itself, with Q25 trimming in fastp and clone calling in MiXCR, and kept productive beta chains. CDR3 protein sequences are deduplicated, and each keeps its most common genes and DNA. In this sample the table shows about 290,000 distinct CDR3 sequences, approximately 60% of which occur a single time. The ten largest clones take up roughly 1.2% of the sample. Flow cytometry had shown CD8+CD57+ cell expansion in the patients selected for sequencing. Source material: sorted CD4+, CD8+, or CD8+CD57+ T cells (not recorded which) from PBMCs. All receptors come from a human donor with aplastic anemia.

The chain couples TRBV20-1 to TRBJ2-3; 11 positions match TRBD2. Germline V gene data show CDR1 as DFQATT and CDR2 as SNEGSKA (reference sequence). Unmatched junction bases numbered 8, after V lost 0 bases and J lost 6 bases. This CDR3 comprises 16 residues. CDR3 region: CSARELAGALPDTQYF. In DNA, the CDR3 is TGCAGTGCTAGAGAACTAGCGGGAGCCTTGCCGGATACGCAGTATTTT.

The chain combines TRBV20-1 with TRBJ2-3, with D possibly TRBD1 on 5 matching bases. Germline lookup yields CDR1 DFQATT and CDR2 SNEGSKA (reference sequence). The CDR3 is 12 residues long. V was cut by 6 bases and J by 11 bases, with 18 bases left in between. CDR3 bases: TGCAGTGCGAGCCCCACAGGATTAGGGCAGTATTTT. Translated, it gives CSASPTGLGQYF.

This clonotype was seen ten or more times. This chain joins TRBV19 and TRBJ2-3, with D unresolved. The ends were cut back, 3 bases at V and 5 bases at J, with 9 bases in the middle. There are 13 residues in the CDR3. Germline lookup yields CDR1 LNHDA and CDR2 SQIVND (reference sequence). The DNA of the CDR3 is TGTGCCAGTAGTATGGTATACGGAGATACGCAGTATTTT. Its protein is CASSMVYGDTQYF.

Points on this clonotype: This is likely a read error, given that the CDR3 carries no conserved phenylalanine or tryptophan at its end. It is unclear where the CDR3 begins or ends on the DNA, so no DNA is shown, and the CDR3 is as TCRdb lists it. The J gene is TRBJ2-5, the V gene TRBV6-1. Including both end residues, the CDR3 is 9 amino acids long. Germline loops: CDR1 MNHNS, CDR2 SASEGT. CDR3 sequence reads: CATTVAPVS.

This clonotype was observed a handful of times. The gene calls are TRBV2 and TRBJ1-1; D remains ambiguous. Between the trimmed V and J ends, which lost 6 bases and 5 bases, there was a span of 13 bases. This CDR3 is 13 amino acids long. CDR1 is SNHLY and CDR2 is FYNNEI in the germline V gene. The CDR3 bases are TGTGCCAGCAGAGCGAGCGTGCATACTGAAGCTTTCTTT. Residues: CASRASVHTEAFF.

This clonotype was counted only a few times. The chain has TRBV20-1 and TRBJ2-3; tentatively, D is TRBD1 (5 bases). Trimming removed 0 bases at V and 2 bases at J, with 12 bases between. CDR1 is DFQATT, CDR2 SNEGSKA, per germline (reference sequence). CDR3 size: 15 residues. The chain's CDR3 is CSARDLRAITDTQYF. The CDR3 nucleotides read TGCAGTGCTAGAGATCTCAGGGCGATCACAGATACGCAGTATTTT.

This chain connects TRBV6-1 to TRBJ1-1; no clear D. V lost 5 bases to trimming and J lost 4 bases, with 17 bases between them. The CDR3 sequence is 15 residues long. Per the germline V gene, CDR1 is MNHNS and CDR2 is SASEGT. The CDR3 spells CASSYSPGGSTEAFF. In DNA form, the CDR3 reads TGTGCCAGCAGTTATTCTCCGGGCGGGAGCACTGAAGCTTTCTTT.

J is TRBJ1-5 and V is TRBV20-1; D is uncertain. CDR1 is DFQATT and CDR2 is SNEGSKA in the germline V gene (reference sequence). The CDR3 has 14 residues. The ends were cut back, 1 base at V and 0 bases at J, with 7 bases in the middle. The chain's CDR3 is CSARGESSNQPQHF. CDR3 in DNA: TGCAGTGCTAGAGGGGAGTCTAGCAATCAGCCCCAGCATTTT.

The chain combines TRBV20-1 with TRBJ2-5, with 7 positions matching TRBD2. Trimming cost V 7 bases and J 6 bases; bases outside gene matches: 8. This CDR3 has 12 amino acids. Germline CDR1 DFQATT, CDR2 SNEGSKA (reference sequence). Here the CDR3 DNA reads TGCAGTGGCAGCGGGAACCTTAAGACCCAGTACTTC. Its translation: CSGSGNLKTQYF.

This chain connects TRBV7-9 to TRBJ2-7, with a weak D call TRBD1 (6 bases). Germline CDR1 is SEHNR and CDR2 is FQNEAQ (reference sequence). CDR3 length equals 13 residues. Trimming left V 5 bases short and J 4 bases short, with 12 bases between. CDR3 residues: CASSPTQGYEQYF. In DNA, the CDR3 is TGTGCCAGCAGCCCCACTCAGGGGTACGAGCAGTACTTC.

This chain connects TRBV5-1 to TRBJ2-5; D gene unclear. The CDR3 contains 15 residues. The germline gives CDR1 SGHRS, CDR2 YFSETQ. V dropped 4 bases and J dropped 5 bases, with 18 bases sitting between them. The CDR3 coding sequence is TGCGCCAGCAGCCACAGCCGGCAGTTTGGGGAGACCCAGTACTTC. It encodes CASSHSRQFGETQYF. The variable domain in full, with the rest retrieved from reference TRBV5-1 and TRBJ2-5, is KAGVTQTPRYLIKTRGQQVTLSCSPISGHRSVSWYQQTPGQGLQFLFEYFSETQRNKGNFPGRFSGRQFSNSRSEMNVSTLELGDSALYLCASSHSRQFGETQYFGPGTRLLVL.

The chain combines TRBV7-8 with TRBJ1-1; D remains ambiguous. CDR1 is SGHVS and CDR2 is FQNEAQ in the germline V gene. V lost 2 bases to trimming and J lost 6 bases, with 10 bases between them. CDR3 length: 13 amino acids. The CDR3 protein is CASSLKQTPEAFF. The CDR3 DNA reads TGTGCCAGCAGCTTAAAACAGACCCCTGAAGCTTTCTTT.

This clonotype occurred many times. V is TRBV7-9 and J is TRBJ1-3; D remains unclear. Germline values: CDR1 SEHNR, CDR2 FQNEAQ (reference sequence). The CDR3 totals 13 residues. V lost 4 bases to trimming and J lost 8 bases, with 12 bases between them. The CDR3 spells CASSSPMADTIYF. For the CDR3, the DNA is TGTGCCAGCAGCTCACCGATGGCGGACACCATATATTTT.

The rearrangement uses TRBV2 and TRBJ2-5, with TRBD2 as a possible D gene (5 bases). Germline V gene sequence: CDR1 SNHLY, CDR2 FYNNEI. Trimming left V 3 bases short and J 2 bases short, with 13 bases between. The CDR3 covers 15 residues. The CDR3 bases are TGTGCCAGCAGTGAGAGGGCTGGTCGGCAAGAGACCCAGTACTTC. Encoded protein: CASSERAGRQETQYF. Together with reference TRBV2 and TRBJ2-5, the CDR3 gives the full variable domain: EPEVTQTPSHQVTQMGQEVILRCVPISNHLYFYWYRQILGQKVEFLVSFYNNEISEKSEIFDDQFSVERPDGSNFTLKIRSTKLEDSAMYFCASSERAGRQETQYFGPGTRLLVL.

Many counts were recorded for this clonotype. The chain carries TRBV7-7 and TRBJ2-1; D is uncertain. This CDR3 has 14 residues. Germline V gene data show CDR1 as SSHAT and CDR2 as FNYEAQ (reference sequence). Trimming cost V 1 base and J 4 bases, with 8 bases left between them. CDR3 bases: TGTGCCAGCAGCTTAGACTATGGATACAATGAGCAGTTCTTC. Encoded protein: CASSLDYGYNEQFF. The full variable domain, completed using reference TRBV7-7 and TRBJ2-1, is GAGVSQSPRYKVTKRGQDVTLRCDPISSHATLYWYQQALGQGPEFLTYFNYEAQPDKSGLPSDRFSAERPEGSISTLTIQRTEQRDSAMYRCASSLDYGYNEQFFGPGTRLTVL.

This clonotype was counted many times. V is TRBV10-2 and J is TRBJ1-2; D unclear. Per germline, CDR1 WSHSY and CDR2 SAAADI. The V end was cut by 0 bases, the J end by 4 bases, with 3 bases between. The CDR3 length is 12 residues. In DNA, the CDR3 is TGCGCCAGCAGTGAGTCCCGCTATGGCTACACCTTC. Residues: CASSESRYGYTF.

The rearrangement joins TRBV3-1 to TRBJ1-1, with 7 bases aligning to TRBD1. The V and J ends lost 3 bases and 7 bases, in that order; junction bases with no gene match: 2. Germline CDR1 reads LGHDT; CDR2 reads YNNKEL (reference sequence). This CDR3 comprises 12 residues. The DNA of the CDR3 is TGTGCCAGCAGCCACGGGACAGATGAAGCTTTCTTT. Translating gives CASSHGTDEAFF.

The V gene is TRBV7-9, the J gene TRBJ2-7, with 8 positions matching TRBD1. In germline, CDR1 is SEHNR, CDR2 FQNEAQ (reference sequence). The CDR3 loop spans 17 amino acids. V dropped 4 bases and J dropped 7; count of bases not matched to a gene: 18. The CDR3 sequence is CASSWTGSQFVVGEQYF. Written as DNA, the CDR3 is TGTGCCAGCAGCTGGACAGGGAGCCAGTTCGTAGTGGGTGAGCAGTACTTC.

This rearrangement joins TRBV7-9 to TRBJ2-1; 7 positions agree with TRBD1. The CDR3 sequence is 16 residues long. The ends lost 4 bases at V and 7 bases at J; junction bases unmatched: 13. Germline V gene lookup returns CDR1 SEHNR and CDR2 FQNEAQ (reference sequence). The DNA of the CDR3 is TGTGCCAGCAGCTATACAGGGGACATTATGGGGAATGAGCAGTTCTTC. This gives the protein CASSYTGDIMGNEQFF.

The CDR3 DNA is TGTGCCAGCAGCTTAGTAAGAGCGGGAGGAACCCACGAGCAGTACTTC. Protein product: CASSLVRAGGTHEQYF. The V and J genes are TRBV7-6 and TRBJ2-7; 9 bases fit TRBD2. With V trimmed by 1 base and J by 5 bases, 9 bases remained unmatched. Germline V gene lookup returns CDR1 SGHVS and CDR2 FNYEAQ. The CDR3 extends over 16 amino acids.

The J gene is TRBJ2-7, the V gene TRBV7-9, with D possibly called TRBD1 or TRBD2 (6 bases each). The ends were cut back, 5 bases at V and 4 bases at J, with 18 bases in the middle. CDR1 SEHNR and CDR2 FQNEAQ come from the germline V gene (reference sequence). The CDR3 length is 15 residues. This chain's CDR3 is CASSLKGGGGYEQYF. CDR3 DNA: TGTGCCAGCAGCCTCAAAGGGGGAGGAGGATACGAGCAGTACTTC.

With respect to this clonotype: A much larger clone sits a single nucleotide away, making a read error possible. The chain combines TRBV20-1 with TRBJ1-1, with D possibly being TRBD1 (5 bases). This CDR3 region has 13 residues. The germline CDR1 and CDR2 sequences are DFQATT and SNEGSKA (reference sequence). The CDR3 DNA is TGCAGTGCTAGTCCGGGGGGGGAAACTGAAGTTTTCTTT. Translating gives CSASPGGETEVFF.

The chain carries TRBV7-6 and TRBJ1-2; TRBD1 might be the D (6 bases). Germline CDR1 and CDR2: SGHVS and FNYEAQ. V lost 4 bases, J lost 2 bases, and 14 bases lay in between. The length of the CDR3 is 15 residues. For the CDR3, the DNA is TGTGCCAGCAGCTCCGGCGCGACAGGAAACTATGGCTACACCTTC. Translation gives CASSSGATGNYGYTF. The whole variable domain, filled in from reference TRBV7-6 and TRBJ1-2, reads GAGVSQSPRYKVTKRGQDVALRCDPISGHVSLYWYRQALGQGPEFLTYFNYEAQQDKSGLPNDRFSAERPEGSISTLTIQRTEQRDSAMYRCASSSGATGNYGYTFGSGTRLTVV.